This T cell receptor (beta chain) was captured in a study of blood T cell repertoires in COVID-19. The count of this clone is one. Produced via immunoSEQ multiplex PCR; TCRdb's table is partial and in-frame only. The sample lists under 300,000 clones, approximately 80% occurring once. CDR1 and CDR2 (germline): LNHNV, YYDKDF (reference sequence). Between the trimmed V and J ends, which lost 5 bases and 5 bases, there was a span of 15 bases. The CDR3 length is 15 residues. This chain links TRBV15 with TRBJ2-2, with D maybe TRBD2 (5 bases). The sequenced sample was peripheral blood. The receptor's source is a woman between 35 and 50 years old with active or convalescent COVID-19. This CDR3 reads CATSSRFGETGELFF. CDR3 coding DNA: TGTGCCACCAGCTCGAGGTTCGGGGAAACCGGGGAGCTGTTTTTT.